Given below is one TCR beta chain in context. Its cognate antigen is unknown. The source of the sample is a study of blood T cells in healthy people across ages. Whole-study results and caveats: Shifts in expanded clonotypes may have been confounded by donor CMV status, which was unknown. Both higher diversity and more naive CD4+ cells marked long-lived donors when set against aged donors.

Then a second PCR, running roughly 6 to 12 cycles, was carried out with a sample-barcoded 5' primer and a J-beta primer mix. TCRdb reprocessed the 5' RACE reads with MiXCR, giving one entry per CDR3 protein. The sample lists around 750,000 distinct CDR3 sequences; about 48% were seen once. Germline V gene data show CDR1 as KGHDR and CDR2 as SFDVKD. The CDR3 is made up of 12 amino acids. The V end was cut by 3 bases, the J end by 4 bases, with 5 bases between. Roughly 9.8 milliliters of peripheral blood were drawn from each donor. Whenever a sample was processed, at least 6 million PBMCs were isolated.

This chain joins TRBV24-1 and TRBJ1-2; D is ambiguous. Sequencing input: blood. This sequence originates from a man older than 75 in good health. Here the CDR3 DNA reads TGTGCCACCAGTGATCCCATCTATGGCTACACCTTC. Amino acid sequence: CATSDPIYGYTF.